The clone carrying this T cell receptor beta chain has only a few counts. Its antigen remains unknown. This sample was taken from a study of shared clonotypes between healthy human individuals. Across the whole study: Used for every donor were three CD4 naive, three CD4 memory, two CD8 naive and one CD8 memory plate. The study's findings and limits: Generation probabilities were higher for clonotypes shared across all four sorted-subset donors than for unshared ones.

This table comes from immunoSEQ multiplex PCR, and its TCRdb copy is limited to in-frame clones, with some not included. The table records over a million clones, under 80% of them present only once. The specimen was memory CD4+ T cells sorted from blood. Stated subset: CD45RA-negative fraction. The origin of this receptor is a man aged 18 to 29 in good health.

CDR3 loop: CASSLLLTTPGQAFF. The CDR3 DNA sequence: TGTGCCAGCAGCTTACTGCTCACGACCCCCGGACAAGCTTTCTTT. The chain joins TRBV5-6 to TRBJ1-1; D ambiguous. Germline assignment: CDR1 SGHDT and CDR2 YYEEEE. The CDR3 loop spans 15 amino acids. Trimming stripped 2 bases from V and 9 bases from J, with 20 bases between.